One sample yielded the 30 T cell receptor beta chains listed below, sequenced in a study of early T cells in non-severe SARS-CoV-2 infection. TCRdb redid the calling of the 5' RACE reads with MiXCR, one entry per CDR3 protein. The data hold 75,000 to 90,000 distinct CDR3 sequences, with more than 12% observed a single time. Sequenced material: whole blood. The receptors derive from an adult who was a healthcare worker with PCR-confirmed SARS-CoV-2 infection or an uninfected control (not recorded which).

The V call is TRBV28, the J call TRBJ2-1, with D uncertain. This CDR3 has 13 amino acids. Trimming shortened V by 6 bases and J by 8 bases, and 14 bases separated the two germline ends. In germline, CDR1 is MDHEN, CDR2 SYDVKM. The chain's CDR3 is CASRPIGPHEQFF. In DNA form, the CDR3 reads TGTGCCAGCAGACCAATCGGTCCCCATGAGCAGTTCTTC.

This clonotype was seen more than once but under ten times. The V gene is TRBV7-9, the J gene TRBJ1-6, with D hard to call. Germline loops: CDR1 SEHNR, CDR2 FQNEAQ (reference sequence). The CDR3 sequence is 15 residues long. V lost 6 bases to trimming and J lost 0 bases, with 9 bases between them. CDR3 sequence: CASSSRSSYNSPLHF. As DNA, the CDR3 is TGTGCCAGCAGTTCGAGGAGCTCCTATAATTCACCCCTCCACTTT.

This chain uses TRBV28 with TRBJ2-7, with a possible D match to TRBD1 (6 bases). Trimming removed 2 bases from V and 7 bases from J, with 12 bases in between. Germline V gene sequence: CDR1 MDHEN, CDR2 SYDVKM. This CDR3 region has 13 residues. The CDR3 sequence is CASSLPGVWEQYF. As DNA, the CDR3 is TGTGCCAGCAGTTTACCAGGGGTGTGGGAGCAGTACTTC.

CDR3 sequence (DNA): TGTGCCAGCAGTGAAGCGCTTCTTGGCCCCATCCAAGATACGCAGTATTTT. Translation: CASSEALLGPIQDTQYF. V is TRBV2 and J is TRBJ2-3; D ambiguous. The V end lost 0 bases, the J end lost 5 bases, and 18 bases lay between the germline ends. The CDR3 has 17 residues. In germline, CDR1 is SNHLY, CDR2 FYNNEI.

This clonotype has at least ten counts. The CDR3 region is CASSYSKAFEQYF. CDR3 sequence (DNA): TGTGCCAGCAGTTACTCGAAGGCCTTCGAGCAGTACTTC. This sequence joins TRBV6-6 and TRBJ2-7, with no clear D. V was shortened by 0 bases and J by 6 bases, with 9 bases between the two germline ends. The germline gives CDR1 MNHNY, CDR2 SVGAGI (reference sequence). The CDR3 sequence is 13 residues long.

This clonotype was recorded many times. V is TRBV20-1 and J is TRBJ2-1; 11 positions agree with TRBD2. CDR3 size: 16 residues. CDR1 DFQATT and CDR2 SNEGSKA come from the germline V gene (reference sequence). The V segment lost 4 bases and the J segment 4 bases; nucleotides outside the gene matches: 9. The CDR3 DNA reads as TGCAGTGCTACTGACGATCTAGCGGGAGGTTACAATGAGCAGTTCTTC. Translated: CSATDDLAGGYNEQFF.

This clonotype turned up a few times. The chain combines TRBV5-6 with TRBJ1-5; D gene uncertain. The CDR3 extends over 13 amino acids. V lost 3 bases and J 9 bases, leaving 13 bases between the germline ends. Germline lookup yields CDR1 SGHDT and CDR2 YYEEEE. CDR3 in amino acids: CASSSGAETPQHF. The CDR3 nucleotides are TGTGCCAGCAGCTCGGGAGCCGAGACGCCCCAGCATTTT.

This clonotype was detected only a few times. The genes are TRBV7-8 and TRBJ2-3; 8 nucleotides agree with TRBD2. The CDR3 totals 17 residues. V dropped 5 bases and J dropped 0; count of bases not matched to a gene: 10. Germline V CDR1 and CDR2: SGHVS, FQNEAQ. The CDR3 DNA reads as TGTGCCAGCAGCCCAAGCGGGAGAAGGGTTAGCACAGATACGCAGTATTTT. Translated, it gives CASSPSGRRVSTDTQYF.

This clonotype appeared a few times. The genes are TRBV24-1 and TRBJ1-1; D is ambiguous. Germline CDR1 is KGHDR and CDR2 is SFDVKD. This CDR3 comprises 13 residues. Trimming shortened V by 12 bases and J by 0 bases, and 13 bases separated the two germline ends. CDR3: CASLGRMNTEAFF. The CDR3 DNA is TGTGCCTCCCTCGGACGGATGAACACTGAAGCTTTCTTT.

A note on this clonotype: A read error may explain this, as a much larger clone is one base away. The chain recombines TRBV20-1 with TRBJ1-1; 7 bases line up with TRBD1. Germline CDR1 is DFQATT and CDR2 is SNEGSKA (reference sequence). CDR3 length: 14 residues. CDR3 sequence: CSSSQGGKNTEAFF. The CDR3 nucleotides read TGCAGTTCTAGCCAGGGGGGAAAGAACACTGAAGCTTTCTTT.

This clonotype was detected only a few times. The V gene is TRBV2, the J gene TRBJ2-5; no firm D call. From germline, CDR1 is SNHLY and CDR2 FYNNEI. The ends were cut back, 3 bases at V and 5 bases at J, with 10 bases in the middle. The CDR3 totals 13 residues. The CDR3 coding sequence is TGTGCCAGCAGTGATTCGGGTGGCGAGACCCAGTACTTC. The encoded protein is CASSDSGGETQYF.

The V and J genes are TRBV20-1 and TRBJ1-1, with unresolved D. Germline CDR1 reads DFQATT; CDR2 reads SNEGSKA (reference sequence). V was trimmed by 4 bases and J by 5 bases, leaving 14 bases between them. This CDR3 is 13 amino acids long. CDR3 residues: CSAMSGSGTEAFF. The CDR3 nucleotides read TGCAGTGCTATGTCCGGGTCAGGAACTGAAGCTTTCTTT.

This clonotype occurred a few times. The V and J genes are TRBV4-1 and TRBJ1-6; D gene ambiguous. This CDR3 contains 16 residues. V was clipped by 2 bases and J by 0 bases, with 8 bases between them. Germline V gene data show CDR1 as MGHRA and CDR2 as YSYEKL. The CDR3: CASSQPGSSYNSPLHF. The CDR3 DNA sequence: TGCGCCAGCAGCCAACCAGGTAGCTCCTATAATTCACCCCTCCACTTT.

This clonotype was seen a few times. CDR3 protein: CASSLERPSGETQYF. The CDR3 nucleotides are TGCGCCAGCAGCTTGGAGAGACCTTCGGGGGAGACCCAGTACTTC. The chain combines TRBV5-1 with TRBJ2-5; D is possibly TRBD2 (5 bases). Trimming stripped 0 bases from V and 5 bases from J, with 14 bases between. The CDR3 has 15 amino acids. The germline V gene has CDR1 SGHRS and CDR2 YFSETQ.

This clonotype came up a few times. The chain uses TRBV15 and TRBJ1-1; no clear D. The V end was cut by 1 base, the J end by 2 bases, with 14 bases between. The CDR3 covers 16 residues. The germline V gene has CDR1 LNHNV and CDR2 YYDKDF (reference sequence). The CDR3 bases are TGTGCCACCAGCAGAGGAGTTAGGAATGCAAACACTGAAGCTTTCTTT. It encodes CATSRGVRNANTEAFF.

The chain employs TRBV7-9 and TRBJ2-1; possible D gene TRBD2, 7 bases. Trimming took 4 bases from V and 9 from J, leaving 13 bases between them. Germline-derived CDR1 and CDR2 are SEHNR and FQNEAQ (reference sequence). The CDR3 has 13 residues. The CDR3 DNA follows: TGTGCCAGCAGCTCGAATAGGGGGGGTGAGCAGTTCTTC. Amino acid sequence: CASSSNRGGEQFF.

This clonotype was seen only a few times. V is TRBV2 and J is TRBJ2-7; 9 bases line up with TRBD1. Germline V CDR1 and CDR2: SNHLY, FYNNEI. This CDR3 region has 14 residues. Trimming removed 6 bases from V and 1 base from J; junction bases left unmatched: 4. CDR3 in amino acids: CASRGQGRSYEQYF. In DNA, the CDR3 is TGTGCCAGCAGGGGACAGGGCCGGTCCTACGAGCAGTACTTC.

CDR3 in DNA: TGTGCCAGCAGCGCAAGGGACAGGGGGACCTTACCCCTCCACTTT. It codes for CASSARDRGTLPLHF. This chain links TRBV7-2 with TRBJ1-6; 11 bases line up with TRBD1. The CDR3 sequence is 15 residues long. Germline assignment: CDR1 SGHTA and CDR2 FQGNSA. J was trimmed by 12 bases and V by 5 bases; bases with no gene match: 9.

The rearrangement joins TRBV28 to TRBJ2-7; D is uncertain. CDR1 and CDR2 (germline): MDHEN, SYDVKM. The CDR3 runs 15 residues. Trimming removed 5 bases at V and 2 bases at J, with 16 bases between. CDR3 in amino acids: CASSARSQVPYEQYF. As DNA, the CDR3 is TGTGCCAGCAGTGCCCGCAGTCAGGTGCCCTACGAGCAGTACTTC.

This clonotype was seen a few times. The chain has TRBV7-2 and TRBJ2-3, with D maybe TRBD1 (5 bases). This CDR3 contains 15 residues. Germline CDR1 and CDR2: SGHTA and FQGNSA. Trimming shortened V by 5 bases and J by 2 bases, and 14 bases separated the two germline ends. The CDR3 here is CASSRQPTSTDTQYF. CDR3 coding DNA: TGTGCCAGCAGCCGACAGCCCACCTCCACAGATACGCAGTATTTT.

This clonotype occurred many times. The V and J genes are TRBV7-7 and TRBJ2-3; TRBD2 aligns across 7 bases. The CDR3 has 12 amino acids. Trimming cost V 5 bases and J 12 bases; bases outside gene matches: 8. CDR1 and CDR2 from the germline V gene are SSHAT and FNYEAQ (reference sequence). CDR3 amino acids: CASSGRGTNQYF. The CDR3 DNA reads TGTGCCAGCAGCGGGCGCGGGACTAATCAGTATTTT.

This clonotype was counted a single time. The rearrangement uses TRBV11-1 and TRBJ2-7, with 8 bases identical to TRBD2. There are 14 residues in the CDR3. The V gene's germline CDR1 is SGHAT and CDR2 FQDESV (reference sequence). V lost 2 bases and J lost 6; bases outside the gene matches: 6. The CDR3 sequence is CASSLRSGRGEQYF. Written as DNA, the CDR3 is TGTGCCAGCAGCTTAAGGAGCGGGAGAGGCGAGCAGTACTTC.

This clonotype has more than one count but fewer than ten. The CDR3: CATSRDSAGITDTQYF. CDR3 in DNA: TGTGCCACCAGCAGAGATTCGGCAGGGATCACAGATACGCAGTATTTT. The chain joins TRBV15 to TRBJ2-3, with TRBD1 as a possible D gene (5 bases). Germline CDR1 and CDR2: LNHNV and YYDKDF (reference sequence). V was pared by 0 bases and J by 2 bases, with 12 bases between. The length of the CDR3 is 16 residues.

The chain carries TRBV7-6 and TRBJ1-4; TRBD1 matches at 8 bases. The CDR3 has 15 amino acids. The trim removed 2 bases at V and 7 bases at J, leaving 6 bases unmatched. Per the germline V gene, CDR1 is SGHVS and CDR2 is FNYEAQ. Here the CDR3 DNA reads TGTGCCAGCAGCTTAAGGACAGGGCAAGGTGAAAAACTGTTTTTT. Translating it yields CASSLRTGQGEKLFF.

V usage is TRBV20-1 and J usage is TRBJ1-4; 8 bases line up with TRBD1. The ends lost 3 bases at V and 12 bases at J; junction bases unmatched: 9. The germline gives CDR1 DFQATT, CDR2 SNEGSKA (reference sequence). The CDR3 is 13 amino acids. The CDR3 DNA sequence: TGCAGTGCTAGCAGGACAGGGCTCTGGGAACTGTTTTTT. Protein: CSASRTGLWELFF.

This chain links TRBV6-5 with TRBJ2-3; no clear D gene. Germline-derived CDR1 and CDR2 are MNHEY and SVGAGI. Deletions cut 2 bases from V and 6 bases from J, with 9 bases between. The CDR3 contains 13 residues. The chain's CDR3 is CASSYAPLDTQYF. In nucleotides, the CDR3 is TGTGCCAGCAGTTACGCACCCCTGGATACGCAGTATTTT.

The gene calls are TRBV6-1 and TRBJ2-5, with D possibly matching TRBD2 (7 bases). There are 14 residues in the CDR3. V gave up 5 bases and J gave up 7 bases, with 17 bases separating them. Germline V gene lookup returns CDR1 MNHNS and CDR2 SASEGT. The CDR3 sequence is CASSSAGTIWTQYF. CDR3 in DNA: TGTGCCAGCAGTTCAGCGGGGACAATTTGGACCCAGTACTTC.

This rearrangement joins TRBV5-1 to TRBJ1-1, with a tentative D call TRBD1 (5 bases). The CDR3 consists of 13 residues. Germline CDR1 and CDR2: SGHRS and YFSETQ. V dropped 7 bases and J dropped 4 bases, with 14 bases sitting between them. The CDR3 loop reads CASSRTFGTEAFF. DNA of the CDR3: TGCGCCAGCTCCCGGACATTTGGCACTGAAGCTTTCTTT.

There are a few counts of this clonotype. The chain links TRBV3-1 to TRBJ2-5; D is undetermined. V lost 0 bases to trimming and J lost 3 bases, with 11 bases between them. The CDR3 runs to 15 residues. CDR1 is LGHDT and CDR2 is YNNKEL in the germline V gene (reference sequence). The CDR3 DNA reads TGTGCCAGCAGCCAAGACGACGGGTGGGAAGAGACCCAGTACTTC. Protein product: CASSQDDGWEETQYF.

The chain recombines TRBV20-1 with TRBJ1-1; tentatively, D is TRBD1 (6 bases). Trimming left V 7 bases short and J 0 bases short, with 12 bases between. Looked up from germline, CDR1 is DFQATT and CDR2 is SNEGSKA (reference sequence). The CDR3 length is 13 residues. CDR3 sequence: CSGRQDMNTEAFF. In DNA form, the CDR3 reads TGCAGTGGGAGACAGGACATGAACACTGAAGCTTTCTTT.